Following are 25 T cell receptor beta chains from one sample sequenced in a study of cytomegalovirus exposure and HLA in healthy donors. Use of 60 Vbeta and 13 Jbeta primers characterized the PCR. TCRdb's table, derived via immunoSEQ multiplex PCR, lists solely in-frame clones and lacks some. The sample has about 130,000 clones; more than 9.5% are singletons. Sequencing was done on a sample of PBMCs. All receptors derive from a man aged 50 to 60 in good health and CMV-seronegative.

This clone has just a few counts. The rearrangement uses TRBV6-6 and TRBJ2-2; TRBD2 might be the D (6 bases). The CDR3 extends over 16 amino acids. Deletions cut 0 bases from V and 6 bases from J, with 14 bases between. Per germline, CDR1 MNHNY and CDR2 SVGAGI (reference sequence). The CDR3 is CASSYSGLSVSGELFF. CDR3 in DNA: TGTGCCAGCAGTTACTCGGGACTGTCGGTATCCGGGGAGCTGTTTTTT.

This clone came up a few times. Other nucleotide sequences in the sample specify the same CDR3. The chain carries TRBV19 and TRBJ2-2; 8 bases map to TRBD1. V shed 3 bases and J 1 base; nucleotides not matched to a gene: 1. The CDR3 has 15 residues. Germline V gene sequence: CDR1 LNHDA, CDR2 SQIVND (reference sequence). The CDR3 is CASSIGQGNTGELFF. CDR3 bases: TGTGCCAGTAGTATTGGACAGGGGAACACCGGGGAGCTGTTTTTT.

The J gene is TRBJ1-2, the V gene TRBV6-1, with D perhaps TRBD1 (6 bases). CDR1 is MNHNS and CDR2 is SASEGT in the germline V gene. V was shortened by 0 bases and J by 4 bases, with 15 bases between the two germline ends. This CDR3 is built from 16 residues. The CDR3 reads CASSEAYGQSLYGYTF. The CDR3 coding sequence is TGTGCCAGCAGTGAAGCGTATGGACAGAGTCTCTATGGCTACACCTTC.

The V and J genes are TRBV5-1 and TRBJ1-1; D not resolved. CDR1 and CDR2 from the germline V gene are SGHRS and YFSETQ. The CDR3 is 15 amino acids. V dropped 4 bases and J dropped 1 base, with 14 bases sitting between them. The CDR3 protein is CASSPGLLGNTEAFF. DNA for the CDR3: TGCGCCAGCAGCCCCGGACTTTTGGGGAACACTGAAGCTTTCTTT.

The CDR3 sequence is CASTWSLATYEQYF. The CDR3 DNA reads TGTGCCAGCACATGGAGCCTAGCTACCTACGAGCAGTACTTC. The chain couples TRBV6-1 to TRBJ2-7; D is perhaps TRBD2 (5 bases). Trimming took off 7 bases at V and 2 bases at J, with 15 bases between the two ends. The germline V gene has CDR1 MNHNS and CDR2 SASEGT. The CDR3 is 14 residues long.

This clone has more than one count but fewer than ten. The chain combines TRBV19 with TRBJ2-5; 7 bases line up with TRBD1. This CDR3 spans 14 amino acids. V lost 6 bases and J lost 2; bases outside the gene matches: 6. Germline loops: CDR1 LNHDA, CDR2 SQIVND (reference sequence). CDR3 sequence (DNA): TGTGCCAGTAGCCGGGGACAGCTACAAGAGACCCAGTACTTC. Translated, it gives CASSRGQLQETQYF. Full variable domain (remainder filled in from reference TRBV19 and TRBJ2-5): DGGITQSPKYLFRKEGQNVTLSCEQNLNHDAMYWYRQDPGQGLRLIYYSQIVNDFQKGDIAEGYSVSREKKESFPLTVTSAQKNPTAFYLCASSRGQLQETQYFGPGTRLLVL.

The chain couples TRBV7-2 to TRBJ1-5; D is uncertain. The CDR3 is 15 residues long. Germline CDR1 SGHTA, CDR2 FQGNSA. V was shortened by 5 bases and J by 11 bases, with 22 bases between the two germline ends. CDR3 region: CASSPWNDAAGAQHF. As DNA, the CDR3 is TGTGCCAGCAGCCCCTGGAATGATGCCGCGGGAGCCCAGCATTTT.

The chain is built from TRBV19 and TRBJ1-4; D unclear. CDR1 is LNHDA and CDR2 is SQIVND in the germline V gene (reference sequence). V lost 3 bases to trimming and J lost 7 bases, with 12 bases between them. This CDR3 has 14 amino acids. The DNA for the CDR3 is TGTGCCAGTAGTATTCTCAGTGCTTCTGAAAAACTGTTTTTT. It is translated as CASSILSASEKLFF.

In its sample, this clone was seen a few times. This sequence joins TRBV10-2 and TRBJ2-5, with a tentative D call TRBD2 (6 bases). The CDR3 spans 12 residues. The ends were cut back, 2 bases at V and 7 bases at J, with 8 bases in the middle. Germline CDR1 WSHSY, CDR2 SAAADI. CDR3 in DNA: TGCGCCAGCAGTGAGCAGGGAGGGACCCAGTACTTC. Translated: CASSEQGGTQYF.

V gene TRBV11-2 combines with J gene TRBJ1-2; 8 positions agree with TRBD1. Germline loops: CDR1 SGHAT, CDR2 FQNNGV. V lost 1 base to trimming and J lost 3 bases; unmatched junction nucleotides: 4. This CDR3 contains 15 residues. The DNA of the CDR3 is TGTGCCAGCAGCTTAGCAGGGGGCGTAGACTATGGCTACACCTTC. Translating it yields CASSLAGGVDYGYTF.

This clone appeared a few times. The chain is built from TRBV7-9 and TRBJ1-6, with 9 bases fitting TRBD1. Trimming removed 4 bases from V and 7 bases from J; junction bases left unmatched: 2. The germline V gene has CDR1 SEHNR and CDR2 FQNEAQ (reference sequence). The CDR3 covers 14 residues. CDR3 bases: TGTGCCAGCAGCTCCGGGACAGGGAATTCACCCCTCCACTTT. Translated, it gives CASSSGTGNSPLHF. Drawing the rest from reference TRBV7-9 and TRBJ1-6, the complete variable domain is DTGVSQNPRHKITKRGQNVTFRCDPISEHNRLYWYRQTLGQGPEFLTYFQNEAQLEKSRLLSDRFSAERPKGSFSTLEIQRTEQGDSAMYLCASSSGTGNSPLHFGNGTRLTVT.

This clone was seen a handful of times. This CDR3 reads CASSLLGGGTDTQYF. CDR3 DNA: TGTGCCAGCAGTCTACTCGGGGGGGGCACAGATACGCAGTATTTT. The rearrangement links TRBV6-5 to TRBJ2-3, with TRBD2 identical over 8 bases. This CDR3 contains 15 residues. Germline V gene lookup returns CDR1 MNHEY and CDR2 SVGAGI. Trimming at V came to 5 bases and at J to 1 base, leaving 5 bases not matched to a gene.

This clone has a handful of counts. This chain connects TRBV4-2 to TRBJ1-5; 9 bases are a match to TRBD1. V lost 1 base to trimming and J lost 7 bases; unmatched junction nucleotides: 11. CDR1 is LGHNA, CDR2 YNFKEQ, per germline. This CDR3 region has 17 residues. CDR3 loop: CASSQGGLGTGTQPQHF. Written as DNA, the CDR3 is TGTGCCAGCAGCCAAGGGGGGTTAGGGACAGGGACCCAGCCCCAGCATTTT.

The chain is built from TRBV7-2 and TRBJ2-7, with D possibly being TRBD2 (6 bases). The V gene's germline CDR1 is SGHTA and CDR2 FQGNSA. This CDR3 is 13 amino acids long. Trimming cost V 3 bases and J 7 bases, with 13 bases left between them. The CDR3 DNA reads TGTGCCAGCAGCTTCCATGGGGCGGGGGAGCAGTACTTC. Translation gives CASSFHGAGEQYF.

V and J are TRBV28 and TRBJ2-1, with D unclear. V lost 11 bases, J lost 0 bases, and 11 bases lay in between. CDR3 size: 13 residues. Germline CDR1 and CDR2: MDHEN and SYDVKM. The CDR3 DNA follows: TGTGCCTGCGAGATGAGCTCCTACAATGAGCAGTTCTTC. It yields the protein CACEMSSYNEQFF.

The rearrangement uses TRBV6-5 and TRBJ1-6; 7 nucleotides line up with TRBD1. V gave up 2 bases and J gave up 7 bases; unmatched junction bases: 8. Germline assignment: CDR1 MNHEY and CDR2 SVGAGI. The CDR3 is 16 residues long. The CDR3 loop reads CASSYARGNSNSPLHF. Here the CDR3 DNA reads TGTGCCAGCAGTTACGCCAGGGGGAATTCGAATTCACCCCTCCACTTT.

Only a few counts were recorded for this clone. The chain's CDR3 is CASSRRLAAHEQYF. The CDR3 DNA reads as TGTGCCAGCTCCCGGCGACTAGCGGCCCACGAGCAGTACTTC. The V and J genes are TRBV27 and TRBJ2-7; TRBD2 aligns across 9 bases. The CDR3 extends over 14 amino acids. V shed 8 bases, J shed 5 bases, and the junction held 10 bases outside the gene matches. CDR1 and CDR2 (germline): MNHEY, SMNVEV (reference sequence).

This clone has only a few counts. This chain joins TRBV27 and TRBJ2-5; TRBD1 is a possible D gene (6 bases). V was shortened by 4 bases and J by 3 bases, with 9 bases between the two germline ends. CDR1 is MNHEY, CDR2 SMNVEV, per germline (reference sequence). The CDR3 extends over 13 amino acids. Here the CDR3 DNA reads TGTGCCAGCAGTTGGGCAGGGGAAGAGACCCAGTACTTC. As protein: CASSWAGEETQYF.

V is TRBV9 and J is TRBJ2-5; 7 bases fit TRBD1. Germline trimming cut 3 bases from V and 1 base from J; bases unmatched to any gene: 6. This CDR3 region has 15 residues. Per the germline V gene, CDR1 is SGDLS and CDR2 is YYNGEE. The CDR3 loop reads CASSETDRVQETQYF. The CDR3 DNA reads TGTGCCAGCAGCGAGACTGACAGGGTCCAAGAGACCCAGTACTTC. The complete variable domain, with remaining parts taken from reference TRBV9 and TRBJ2-5, reads DSGVTQTPKHLITATGQRVTLRCSPRSGDLSVYWYQQSLDQGLQFLIQYYNGEERAKGNILERFSAQQFPDLHSELNLSSLELGDSALYFCASSETDRVQETQYFGPGTRLLVL.

The table lists this clone with a few counts. V and J are TRBV27 and TRBJ2-5; tentatively, D is TRBD1 (5 bases). V gave up 1 base and J gave up 0 bases, with 18 bases separating them. The CDR3 length is 18 residues. Per the germline V gene, CDR1 is MNHEY and CDR2 is SMNVEV (reference sequence). Written as DNA, the CDR3 is TGTGCCAGCAGTTTATTCCCCCTCCACCGACAGTACCAAGAGACCCAGTACTTC. Protein sequence: CASSLFPLHRQYQETQYF.

The V and J genes are TRBV29-1 and TRBJ1-2, with TRBD1 matching 10 bases. Germline CDR1 is SQVTM and CDR2 is ANQGSEA. CDR3 length: 15 residues. Losses at the gene ends were 4 bases for V and 7 bases for J; bases not matched to a gene: 12. CDR3 sequence (DNA): TGCAGCGTTGTTTCGGACAGGGGGATTTCGGCTGGCTACACCTTC. It specifies CSVVSDRGISAGYTF. The whole variable domain, filled in from reference TRBV29-1 and TRBJ1-2, reads SAVISQKPSRDICQRGTSLTIQCQVDSQVTMMFWYRQQPGQSLTLIATANQGSEATYESGFVIDKFPISRPNLTFSTLTVSNMSPEDSSIYLCSVVSDRGISAGYTFGSGTRLTVV.

This clone has more than one count but fewer than ten. The chain is built from TRBV7-3 and TRBJ2-2; 7 bases agree with TRBD1. J was trimmed by 6 bases and V by 3 bases; bases with no gene match: 4. Germline-derived CDR1 and CDR2 are SGHTA and FQGTGA. The CDR3 runs 14 residues. The CDR3 protein is CASSFRQGAGELFF. CDR3 bases: TGTGCCAGCAGCTTCCGACAGGGCGCCGGGGAGCTGTTTTTT.

The chain recombines TRBV4-2 with TRBJ1-1; TRBD1 might be the D (6 bases). Germline loops: CDR1 LGHNA, CDR2 YNFKEQ. Trimming took 0 bases from V and 4 from J, leaving 12 bases between them. The CDR3 runs 15 residues. CDR3 coding DNA: TGTGCCAGCAGCCAAGATTCAGGGGCGGCCACTGAAGCTTTCTTT. This gives the protein CASSQDSGAATEAFF.

CDR3 nucleotide sequence: TGTGCCAGCAGTCAAAGACTAGCGGGAGTTGACGAGCAGTACTTC. Translation: CASSQRLAGVDEQYF. The V call is TRBV7-9, the J call TRBJ2-7; 12 bases align to TRBD2. V was pared by 6 bases and J by 5 bases, with 8 bases of the junction left unmatched. This CDR3 is 15 amino acids long. Germline CDR1 and CDR2: SEHNR and FQNEAQ (reference sequence).

This clone was observed a handful of times. The chain links TRBV5-1 to TRBJ2-2, with TRBD1 identical over 9 bases. In germline, CDR1 is SGHRS, CDR2 YFSETQ. The CDR3 totals 14 residues. V gave up 5 bases and J gave up 6 bases; unmatched junction bases: 5. CDR3 bases: TGCGCCAGCAGACCCGGGACAGGGTCCGGGGAGCTGTTTTTT. Translation: CASRPGTGSGELFF.